This T cell receptor (beta chain) was recovered during a study of CD8 T cells in ankylosing spondylitis. Remarks on this clonotype: Its matching antigen is unknown.

Study results and caveats: In synovial fluid and blood from reactive arthritis, some motif variants were previously reported.

As the method for making TCR beta libraries, quantitative 5'-RACE with molecular barcodes was used. TCRdb reprocessed the 5' RACE reads with MiXCR, giving one entry per CDR3 protein. The sample has about 100,000 distinct CDR3 sequences, roughly 10% seen once; the top ten hold roughly 5%. This CDR3 contains 16 residues. V was trimmed by 5 bases and J by 1 base, leaving 14 bases between them. CDR1 is LGHNT, CDR2 FRNRAP, per germline. V usage is TRBV12-5 and J usage is TRBJ2-2; maybe TRBD1 (6 bases). The source of this sequence is a male donor with ankylosing spondylitis or in good health (not recorded which). Sequencing was performed on blood, either unsorted or a sorted T cell fraction (not recorded which). The DNA for the CDR3 is TGTGCTAGTGGTACGAGGGACACCCAGAACACCGGGGAGCTGTTTTTT. The encoded protein is CASGTRDTQNTGELFF. The variable domain in full, with the rest retrieved from reference TRBV12-5 and TRBJ2-2, is DARVTQTPRHKVTEMGQEVTMRCQPILGHNTVFWYRQTMMQGLELLAYFRNRAPLDDSGMPKDRFSAEMPDATLATLKIQPSEPRDSAVYFCASGTRDTQNTGELFFGEGSRLTVL.